This T cell receptor (beta chain) came from a study of cytomegalovirus exposure and HLA in healthy donors. Study as a whole: An earlier analysis found roughly 100 million unique TCR beta sequences from around 180 million T cells.

For this clone: Its matching antigen is unknown.

PCR involved 60 Vbeta and 13 Jbeta primers. Generated by immunoSEQ multiplex PCR, the TCRdb table keeps only in-frame clones and is missing some. Counted here are about 250,000 clones, roughly 81% occurring once; the ten biggest clones make up 0.2% to 0.25%. Germline V gives CDR1 SGHNT, CDR2 YYREEE (reference sequence). Trimming pared 4 bases from V and 3 bases from J, leaving 13 bases between. This CDR3 is built from 14 residues. Study findings and constraints: Researchers reported from a later analysis that most CMV-associated TCR beta chains appeared HLA-restricted.

The TCR originated in a girl aged 2 to 9 in good health and CMV-seronegative. The specimen sequenced was PBMCs. The rearrangement uses TRBV5-4 and TRBJ2-5; D is possibly TRBD2 (6 bases). CDR3 residues: CASSGSGGKETQYF. The CDR3 coding sequence is TGTGCCAGCAGCGGGAGTGGAGGGAAAGAGACCCAGTACTTC. The whole variable domain, filled in from reference TRBV5-4 and TRBJ2-5, reads ETGVTQSPTHLIKTRGQQVTLRCSSQSGHNTVSWYQQALGQGPQFIFQYYREEENGRGNFPPRFSGLQFPNYSSELNVNALELDDSALYLCASSGSGGKETQYFGPGTRLLVL.